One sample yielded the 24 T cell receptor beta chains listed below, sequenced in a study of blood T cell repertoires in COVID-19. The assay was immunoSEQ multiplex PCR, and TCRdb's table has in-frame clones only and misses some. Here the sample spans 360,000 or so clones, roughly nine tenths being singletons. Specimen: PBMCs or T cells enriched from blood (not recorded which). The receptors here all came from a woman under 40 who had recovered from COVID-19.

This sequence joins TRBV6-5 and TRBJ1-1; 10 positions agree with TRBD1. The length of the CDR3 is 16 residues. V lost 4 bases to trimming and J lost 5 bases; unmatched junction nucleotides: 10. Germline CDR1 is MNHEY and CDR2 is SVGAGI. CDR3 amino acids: CASSSRGQGTRTEAFF. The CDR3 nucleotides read TGTGCCAGCAGTTCTAGGGGACAGGGGACGAGGACTGAAGCTTTCTTT.

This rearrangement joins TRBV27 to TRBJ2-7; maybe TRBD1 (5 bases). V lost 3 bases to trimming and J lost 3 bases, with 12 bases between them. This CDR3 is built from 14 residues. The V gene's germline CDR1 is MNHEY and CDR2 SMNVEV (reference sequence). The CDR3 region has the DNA TGTGCCAGCAGTTTGGGGCGGATGAACTACGAGCAGTACTTC. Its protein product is CASSLGRMNYEQYF.

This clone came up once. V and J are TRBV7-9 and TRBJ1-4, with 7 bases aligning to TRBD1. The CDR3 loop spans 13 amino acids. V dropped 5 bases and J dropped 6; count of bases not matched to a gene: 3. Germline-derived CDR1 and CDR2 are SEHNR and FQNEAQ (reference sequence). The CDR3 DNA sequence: TGTGCCAGCAGCATGGGACAGCATGAAAAACTGTTTTTT. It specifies CASSMGQHEKLFF.

This CDR3 reads CASSRTSGRGTDTQYF. For the CDR3, the DNA is TGTGCCAGCAGCCGGACTAGCGGGAGGGGCACAGATACGCAGTATTTT. The rearrangement uses TRBV11-2 and TRBJ2-3, with TRBD2 matching 15 bases. The CDR3 totals 16 residues. The junction had 1 base not matched to a gene; V was cut back by 5 bases and J by 1 base. Looked up from germline, CDR1 is SGHAT and CDR2 is FQNNGV.

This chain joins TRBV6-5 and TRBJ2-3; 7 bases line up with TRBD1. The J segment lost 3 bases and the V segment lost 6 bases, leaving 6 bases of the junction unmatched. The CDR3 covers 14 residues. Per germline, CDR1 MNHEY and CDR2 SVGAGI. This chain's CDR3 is CASRQDRKTDTQYF. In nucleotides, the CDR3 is TGTGCCAGCAGACAGGACAGGAAAACAGATACGCAGTATTTT.

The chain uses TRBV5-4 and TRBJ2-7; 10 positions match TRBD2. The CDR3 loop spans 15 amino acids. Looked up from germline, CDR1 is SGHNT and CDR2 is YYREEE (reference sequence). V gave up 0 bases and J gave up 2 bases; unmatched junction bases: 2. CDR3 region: CASSLELAGTYEQYF. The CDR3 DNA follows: TGTGCCAGCAGCTTGGAACTAGCGGGGACCTACGAGCAGTACTTC.

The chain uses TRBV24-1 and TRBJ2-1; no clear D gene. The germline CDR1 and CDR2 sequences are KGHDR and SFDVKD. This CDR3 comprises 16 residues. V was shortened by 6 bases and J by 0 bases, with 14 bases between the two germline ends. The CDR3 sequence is CATSHPGGSSYNEQFF. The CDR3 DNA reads TGTGCCACCAGTCACCCTGGCGGTAGCTCCTACAATGAGCAGTTCTTC.

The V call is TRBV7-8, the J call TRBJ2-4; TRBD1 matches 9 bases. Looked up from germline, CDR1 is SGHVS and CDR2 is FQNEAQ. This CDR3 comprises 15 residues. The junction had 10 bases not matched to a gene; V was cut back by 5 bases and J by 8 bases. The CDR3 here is CASSQDRGFRDIQYF. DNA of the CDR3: TGTGCCAGCAGCCAAGACAGGGGGTTCCGGGACATTCAGTACTTC. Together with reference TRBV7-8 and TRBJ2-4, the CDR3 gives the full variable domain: GAGVSQSPRYKVAKRGQDVALRCDPISGHVSLFWYQQALGQGPEFLTYFQNEAQLDKSGLPSDRFFAERPEGSVSTLKIQRTQQEDSAVYLCASSQDRGFRDIQYFGAGTRLSVL.

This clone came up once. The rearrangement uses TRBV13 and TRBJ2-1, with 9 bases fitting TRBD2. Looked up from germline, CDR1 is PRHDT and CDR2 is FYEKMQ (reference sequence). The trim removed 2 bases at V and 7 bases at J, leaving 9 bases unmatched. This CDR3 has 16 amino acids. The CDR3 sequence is CASSLFGGRAVNEQFF. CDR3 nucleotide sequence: TGTGCCAGCAGCTTATTCGGCGGGAGGGCCGTTAATGAGCAGTTCTTC.

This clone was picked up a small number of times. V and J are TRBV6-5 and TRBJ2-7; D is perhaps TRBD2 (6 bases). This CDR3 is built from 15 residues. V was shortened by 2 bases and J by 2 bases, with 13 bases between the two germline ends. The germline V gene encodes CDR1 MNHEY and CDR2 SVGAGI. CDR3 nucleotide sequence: TGTGCCAGCAGTTACCAAGCGGGCGGAGCCTACGAGCAGTACTTC. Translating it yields CASSYQAGGAYEQYF.

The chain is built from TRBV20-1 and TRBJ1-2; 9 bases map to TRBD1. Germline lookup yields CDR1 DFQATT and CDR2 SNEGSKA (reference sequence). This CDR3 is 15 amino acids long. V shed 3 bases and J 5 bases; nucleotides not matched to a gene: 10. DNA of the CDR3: TGCAGTGCTAGTCCCATAGAGACAGGGGGTTATGGCTACACCTTC. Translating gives CSASPIETGGYGYTF.

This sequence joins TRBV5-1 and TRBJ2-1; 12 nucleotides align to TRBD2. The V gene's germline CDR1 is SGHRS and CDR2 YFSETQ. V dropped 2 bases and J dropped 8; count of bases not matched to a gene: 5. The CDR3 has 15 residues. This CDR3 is CASSLTSGRNDEQFF. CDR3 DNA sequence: TGCGCCAGCAGCTTAACTAGCGGGAGGAATGATGAGCAGTTCTTC.

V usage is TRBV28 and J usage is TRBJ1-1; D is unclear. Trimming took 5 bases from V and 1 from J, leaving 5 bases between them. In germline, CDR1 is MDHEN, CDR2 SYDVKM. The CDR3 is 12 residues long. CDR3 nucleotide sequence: TGTGCCAGCAGTATACAGAACACTGAAGCTTTCTTT. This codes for CASSIQNTEAFF.

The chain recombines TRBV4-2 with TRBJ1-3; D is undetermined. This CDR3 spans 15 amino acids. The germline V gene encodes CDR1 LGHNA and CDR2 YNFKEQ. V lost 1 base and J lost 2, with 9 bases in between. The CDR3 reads CASSQGARTGNTIYF. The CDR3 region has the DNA TGTGCCAGCAGCCAAGGGGCCAGAACTGGAAACACCATATATTTT.

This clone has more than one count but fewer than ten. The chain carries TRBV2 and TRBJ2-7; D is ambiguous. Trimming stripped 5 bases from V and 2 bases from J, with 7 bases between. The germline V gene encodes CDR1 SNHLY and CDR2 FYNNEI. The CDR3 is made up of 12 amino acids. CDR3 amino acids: CASSYVPYEQYF. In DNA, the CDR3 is TGTGCCAGCAGTTATGTTCCCTACGAGCAGTACTTC.

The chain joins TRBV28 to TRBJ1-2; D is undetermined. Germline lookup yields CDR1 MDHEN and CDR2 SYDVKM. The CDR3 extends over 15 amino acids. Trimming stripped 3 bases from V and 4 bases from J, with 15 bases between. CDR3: CASSFEAARPYGYTF. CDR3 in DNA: TGTGCCAGCAGTTTCGAGGCAGCCCGGCCCTATGGCTACACCTTC.

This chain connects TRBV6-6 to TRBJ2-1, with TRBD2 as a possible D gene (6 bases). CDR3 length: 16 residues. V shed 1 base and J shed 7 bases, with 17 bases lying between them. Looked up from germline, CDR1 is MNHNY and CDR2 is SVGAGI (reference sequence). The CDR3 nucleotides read TGTGCCAGCAGTTACTATGGGAGCCAGGAGGGTAATGAGCAGTTCTTC. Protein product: CASSYYGSQEGNEQFF.

In DNA form, the CDR3 reads TGTGCCAGCAGTCCCGCGCCGGGGAACACTGAAGCTTTCTTT. Translated, it gives CASSPAPGNTEAFF. This chain uses TRBV6-4 with TRBJ1-1; no clear D. V was pared by 5 bases and J by 1 base, with 11 bases between. CDR1 and CDR2 from the germline V gene are MRHNA and SNTAGT. The CDR3 spans 14 residues.

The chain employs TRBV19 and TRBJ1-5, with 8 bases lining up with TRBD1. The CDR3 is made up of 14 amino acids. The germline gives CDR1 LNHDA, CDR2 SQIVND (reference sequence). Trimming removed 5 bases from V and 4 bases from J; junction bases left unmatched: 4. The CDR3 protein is CASSARTGNQPQHF. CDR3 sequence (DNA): TGTGCCAGTAGTGCCCGGACAGGGAATCAGCCCCAGCATTTT.

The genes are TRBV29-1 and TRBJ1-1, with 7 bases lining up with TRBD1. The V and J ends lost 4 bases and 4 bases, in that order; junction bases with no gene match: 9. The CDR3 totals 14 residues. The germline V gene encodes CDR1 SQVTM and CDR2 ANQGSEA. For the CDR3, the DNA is TGCAGCGTTGCAAGGGGGCAGGCTGGCACTGAAGCTTTCTTT. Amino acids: CSVARGQAGTEAFF. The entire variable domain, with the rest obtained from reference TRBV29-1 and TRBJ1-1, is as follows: SAVISQKPSRDICQRGTSLTIQCQVDSQVTMMFWYRQQPGQSLTLIATANQGSEATYESGFVIDKFPISRPNLTFSTLTVSNMSPEDSSIYLCSVARGQAGTEAFFGQGTRLTVV.

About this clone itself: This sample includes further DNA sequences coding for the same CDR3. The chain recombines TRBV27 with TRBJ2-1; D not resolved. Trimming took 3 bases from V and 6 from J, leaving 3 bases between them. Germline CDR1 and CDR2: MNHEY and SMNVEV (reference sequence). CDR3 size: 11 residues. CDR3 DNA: TGTGCCAGCAGTTTCGGCAATGAGCAGTTCTTC. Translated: CASSFGNEQFF.

The CDR3 bases are TGTGCCAGCAGACCCTGGGAGGGGGTAGGCGGCACAGATACGCAGTATTTT. Its protein product is CASRPWEGVGGTDTQYF. The chain joins TRBV28 to TRBJ2-3; TRBD2 might be the D (7 bases). CDR1 and CDR2 from the germline V gene are MDHEN and SYDVKM. Deletions cut 6 bases from V and 1 base from J, with 20 bases between. The CDR3 spans 17 residues. The full variable domain, its missing parts supplied by reference TRBV28 and TRBJ2-3, is DVKVTQSSRYLVKRTGEKVFLECVQDMDHENMFWYRQDPGLGLRLIYFSYDVKMKEKGDIPEGYSVSREKKERFSLILESASTNQTSMYLCASRPWEGVGGTDTQYFGPGTRLTVL.

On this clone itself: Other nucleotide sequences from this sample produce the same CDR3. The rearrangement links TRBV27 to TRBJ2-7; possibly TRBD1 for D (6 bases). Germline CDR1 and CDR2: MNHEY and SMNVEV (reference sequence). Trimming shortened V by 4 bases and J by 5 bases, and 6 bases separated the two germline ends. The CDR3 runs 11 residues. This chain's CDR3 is CASSSGDEQYF. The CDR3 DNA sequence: TGTGCCAGCAGTTCAGGGGACGAGCAGTACTTC.

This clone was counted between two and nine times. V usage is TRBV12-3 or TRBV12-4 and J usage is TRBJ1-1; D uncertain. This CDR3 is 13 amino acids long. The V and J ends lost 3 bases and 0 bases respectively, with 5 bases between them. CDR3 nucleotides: TGTGCCAGCAGTTTCACACTGAACACTGAAGCTTTCTTT. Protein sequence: CASSFTLNTEAFF.